These 32 T cell receptor beta chains came from one sample sequenced in a study of identifying expanded T cells in peripheral blood. Measured with immunoSEQ multiplex PCR; TCRdb has only the in-frame clones, and not every one. The sample carries about 110,000 clones, about 89% recorded once. The sequencing input was blood. The receptors here all came from a person between 18 and 70 years old in good health.

The chain joins TRBV7-8 to TRBJ2-7; D not resolved. Looked up from germline, CDR1 is SGHVS and CDR2 is FQNEAQ. The CDR3 has 12 amino acids. Trimming shortened V by 2 bases and J by 2 bases, and 4 bases separated the two germline ends. Here the CDR3 DNA reads TGTGCCAGCAGCTTATCCGCCTACGAGCAGTACTTC. Its translation: CASSLSAYEQYF.

This clone showed up just once. CDR3 nucleotides: TGTGCCAGCAGCTTAGCGATCACTTTTGAGACCCAGTACTTC. This encodes CASSLAITFETQYF. The chain links TRBV7-2 to TRBJ2-5; D is ambiguous. Germline V CDR1 and CDR2: SGHTA, FQGNSA. V was cut by 0 bases and J by 5 bases, with 10 bases left in between. CDR3 length equals 14 residues. The whole variable domain, remainder taken from reference TRBV7-2 and TRBJ2-5, is GAGVSQSPSNKVTEKGKDVELRCDPISGHTALYWYRQSLGQGLEFLIYFQGNSAPDKSGLPSDRFSAERTGGSVSTLTIQRTQQEDSAVYLCASSLAITFETQYFGPGTRLLVL.

The chain links TRBV6-1 to TRBJ1-1; 7 bases match TRBD1. CDR3 length equals 18 residues. The V gene's germline CDR1 is MNHNS and CDR2 SASEGT. The ends lost 0 bases at V and 7 bases at J; junction bases unmatched: 17. This CDR3 reads CASSEAEWTGPDLGEAFF. The CDR3 bases are TGTGCCAGCAGTGAAGCGGAGTGGACAGGACCCGACCTTGGTGAAGCTTTCTTT.

V is TRBV5-1 and J is TRBJ2-6; no clear D gene. Per the germline V gene, CDR1 is SGHRS and CDR2 is YFSETQ. The V and J ends lost 1 base and 1 base respectively, with 12 bases between them. The CDR3 sequence is 17 residues long. The CDR3 is CASSLLSSTSGANVLTF. DNA of the CDR3: TGCGCCAGCAGCTTGTTAAGCTCCACTTCTGGGGCCAACGTCCTGACTTTC.

The V and J genes are TRBV5-6 and TRBJ2-1; D remains ambiguous. Trimming removed 4 bases at V and 5 bases at J, with 7 bases between. Germline CDR1 reads SGHDT; CDR2 reads YYEEEE. This CDR3 region has 12 residues. CDR3 coding DNA: TGTGCCAGCAGCCCCGTTAACAATGAGCAGTTCTTC. This encodes CASSPVNNEQFF.

The chain carries TRBV5-1 and TRBJ2-3; 9 bases are shared with TRBD2. Trimming at V came to 0 bases and at J to 5 bases, leaving 4 bases not matched to a gene. Germline V gene lookup returns CDR1 SGHRS and CDR2 YFSETQ. This CDR3 contains 15 residues. CDR3 residues: CASSLGLAERDTQYF. For the CDR3, the DNA is TGCGCCAGCAGCTTGGGACTAGCGGAACGAGATACGCAGTATTTT. Looking up the rest from reference TRBV5-1 and TRBJ2-3 gives the full variable domain: KAGVTQTPRYLIKTRGQQVTLSCSPISGHRSVSWYQQTPGQGLQFLFEYFSETQRNKGNFPGRFSGRQFSNSRSEMNVSTLELGDSALYLCASSLGLAERDTQYFGPGTRLTVL.

The chain links TRBV13 to TRBJ1-1; D unclear. The V and J ends lost 0 bases and 8 bases respectively, with 7 bases between them. Germline loops: CDR1 PRHDT, CDR2 FYEKMQ (reference sequence). This CDR3 region has 12 residues. The CDR3 here is CASSLGGGEAFF. DNA for the CDR3: TGTGCCAGCAGCTTAGGCGGCGGGGAAGCTTTCTTT.

CDR3 residues: CASRRQGANTGELFF. The CDR3 DNA follows: TGTGCCAGCAGGCGACAGGGGGCGAACACCGGGGAGCTGTTTTTT. The V and J genes are TRBV6-5 and TRBJ2-2; TRBD1 matches at 9 bases. V dropped 6 bases and J dropped 0; count of bases not matched to a gene: 2. Germline V gene lookup returns CDR1 MNHEY and CDR2 SVGAGI. This CDR3 region has 15 residues.

The chain employs TRBV29-1 and TRBJ1-2; maybe TRBD1 (6 bases). The germline V gene encodes CDR1 SQVTM and CDR2 ANQGSEA. The length of the CDR3 is 14 residues. The V end lost 1 base, the J end lost 0 bases, and 9 bases lay between the germline ends. CDR3 region: CSVEGQVPNYGYTF. DNA of the CDR3: TGCAGCGTTGAAGGACAGGTCCCTAACTATGGCTACACCTTC.

V and J are TRBV20-1 and TRBJ2-5, with 8 nucleotides matching TRBD2. The V gene's germline CDR1 is DFQATT and CDR2 SNEGSKA (reference sequence). The CDR3 is 11 residues long. V was pared by 6 bases and J by 9 bases, with 6 bases of the junction left unmatched. Here the CDR3 DNA reads TGCAGTGCGGGACTAGTGGGGGCCCAGTACTTC. It translates to CSAGLVGAQYF.

V gene TRBV7-9 combines with J gene TRBJ1-3; perhaps TRBD1 as D (6 bases). The ends were cut back, 5 bases at V and 0 bases at J, with 11 bases in the middle. This CDR3 is built from 15 residues. Germline CDR1 reads SEHNR; CDR2 reads FQNEAQ (reference sequence). CDR3 DNA sequence: TGTGCCAGCAGCAGAGACAGGAGCTCTGGAAACACCATATATTTT. Residues: CASSRDRSSGNTIYF.

This CDR3 reads CASIAPVATEAFF. Written as DNA, the CDR3 is TGTGCCAGCATTGCACCCGTGGCTACTGAAGCTTTCTTT. This chain connects TRBV28 to TRBJ1-1, with D hard to call. CDR3 length equals 13 residues. CDR1 is MDHEN, CDR2 SYDVKM, per germline. With 7 bases removed from V and 5 bases from J, the gap between germline ends came to 14 bases.

The V and J genes are TRBV27 and TRBJ2-1; maybe TRBD1 (6 bases). CDR1 and CDR2 from the germline V gene are MNHEY and SMNVEV (reference sequence). The CDR3 is 13 residues long. V gave up 5 bases and J gave up 4 bases, with 9 bases separating them. The CDR3 bases are TGTGCCAGCAGTCAAACAGGGTACAATGAGCAGTTCTTC. Amino acid sequence: CASSQTGYNEQFF.

The V gene is TRBV7-7, the J gene TRBJ2-4, with D hard to call. The CDR3 covers 15 residues. Germline assignment: CDR1 SSHAT and CDR2 FNYEAQ (reference sequence). The V end was cut by 8 bases, the J end by 0 bases, with 14 bases between. The CDR3 sequence is CASPRFRVAKNIQYF. The CDR3 DNA reads as TGTGCCAGCCCGCGCTTCCGCGTAGCCAAAAACATTCAGTACTTC.

V gene TRBV5-1 combines with J gene TRBJ2-2; TRBD1 is a possible D gene (6 bases). The CDR3 runs to 14 residues. Germline V gene data show CDR1 as SGHRS and CDR2 as YFSETQ. V gave up 4 bases and J gave up 7 bases, with 14 bases separating them. The CDR3 is CASSIWDTSGELFF. In DNA form, the CDR3 reads TGCGCCAGCAGCATCTGGGACACTAGCGGGGAGCTGTTTTTT.

J is TRBJ2-5 and V is TRBV5-1; the D is unclear. Between the trimmed V and J ends, which lost 0 bases and 2 bases, there was a span of 8 bases. Germline assignment: CDR1 SGHRS and CDR2 YFSETQ. CDR3 length: 14 residues. The CDR3 loop reads CASSLGVGQETQYF. The DNA of the CDR3 is TGCGCCAGCAGCTTGGGTGTCGGGCAAGAGACCCAGTACTTC.

This clone was counted once. The chain joins TRBV7-2 to TRBJ1-4; D remains ambiguous. Germline V CDR1 and CDR2: SGHTA, FQGNSA. The length of the CDR3 is 14 residues. The V and J ends lost 1 base and 8 bases respectively, with 11 bases between them. The DNA of the CDR3 is TGTGCCAGCAGCTTAGAGGGCGGGAGAGAAAAACTGTTTTTT. Translation gives CASSLEGGREKLFF.

The chain carries TRBV7-2 and TRBJ2-7, with a possible D match to TRBD1 (6 bases). Trimming shortened V by 5 bases and J by 6 bases, and 11 bases separated the two germline ends. Per germline, CDR1 SGHTA and CDR2 FQGNSA. This CDR3 has 12 amino acids. CDR3 in DNA: TGTGCCAGCAGCATCCAGGGGTTCGAGCAGTACTTC. Translated, it gives CASSIQGFEQYF.

The chain has TRBV2 and TRBJ2-5, with a weak D call TRBD2 (5 bases). The germline gives CDR1 SNHLY, CDR2 FYNNEI. V lost 6 bases and J lost 5, with 22 bases in between. This CDR3 spans 16 amino acids. The CDR3 spells CASRHTYRAAGETQYF. CDR3 in DNA: TGTGCCAGCAGACATACCTACCGAGCCGCGGGCGAGACCCAGTACTTC.

The CDR3 sequence is CASGTGQGYGYTF. CDR3 bases: TGTGCCAGCGGCACGGGACAGGGTTATGGCTACACCTTC. The chain joins TRBV6-5 to TRBJ1-2; TRBD1 matches 9 bases. The trim removed 8 bases at V and 5 bases at J, leaving 6 bases unmatched. Germline CDR1 reads MNHEY; CDR2 reads SVGAGI. The CDR3 runs 13 residues.

The chain combines TRBV18 with TRBJ2-5; 9 positions agree with TRBD1. Germline V gene lookup returns CDR1 KGHSH and CDR2 LQKENI. The V segment lost 3 bases and the J segment 5 bases; nucleotides outside the gene matches: 4. The CDR3 totals 14 residues. The CDR3 DNA reads TGTGCCAGCTCACCCCCGGGACAGGGTGAGACCCAGTACTTC. It translates to CASSPPGQGETQYF.

The V gene is TRBV7-9, the J gene TRBJ1-2, with 7 nucleotides matching TRBD1. Losses at the gene ends were 6 bases for V and 7 bases for J; bases not matched to a gene: 5. Per germline, CDR1 SEHNR and CDR2 FQNEAQ (reference sequence). The CDR3 sequence is 12 residues long. CDR3 nucleotides: TGTGCCAGCAGTCCAGGGGGAAGTGGCTACACCTTC. Translated: CASSPGGSGYTF.

This clone was detected a few times. V usage is TRBV6-4 and J usage is TRBJ2-7, with 7 positions matching TRBD2. The V segment lost 3 bases and the J segment 0 bases; nucleotides outside the gene matches: 2. The CDR3 runs 14 residues. CDR1 and CDR2 from the germline V gene are MRHNA and SNTAGT. For the CDR3, the DNA is TGTGCCAGCAGTGAAACTAGCGACTCCTACGAGCAGTACTTC. Translated, it gives CASSETSDSYEQYF.

This chain connects TRBV7-6 to TRBJ2-7; possible D gene TRBD1, 6 bases. The CDR3 has 15 amino acids. The germline CDR1 and CDR2 sequences are SGHVS and FNYEAQ. V was cut by 2 bases and J by 2 bases, with 13 bases left in between. The CDR3 region is CASSLFTGIAYEQYF. For the CDR3, the DNA is TGTGCCAGCAGCTTATTTACAGGGATAGCCTACGAGCAGTACTTC.

The genes are TRBV5-1 and TRBJ1-2; 8 bases are a match to TRBD1. Germline CDR1 is SGHRS and CDR2 is YFSETQ. CDR3 length: 13 amino acids. Trimming removed 4 bases from V and 9 bases from J; junction bases left unmatched: 8. This chain's CDR3 is CASSLGQGRSYTF. The CDR3, as DNA: TGCGCCAGCAGCCTTGGACAGGGTCGGAGCTACACCTTC.

The chain carries TRBV6-5 and TRBJ1-4; no firm D call. V lost 2 bases to trimming and J lost 10 bases, with 8 bases between them. The V gene's germline CDR1 is MNHEY and CDR2 SVGAGI. The CDR3 runs to 12 residues. Written as DNA, the CDR3 is TGTGCCAGCAGTTACCTACGTGGAAAACTGTTTTTT. It translates to CASSYLRGKLFF.

CDR3 sequence: CSAPEEGKENTEAFF. For the CDR3, the DNA is TGCAGCGCCCCTGAAGAGGGGAAAGAGAACACTGAAGCTTTCTTT. The rearrangement links TRBV29-1 to TRBJ1-1; a possible D gene is TRBD1 (5 bases). The CDR3 has 15 residues. Germline-derived CDR1 and CDR2 are SQVTM and ANQGSEA. Trimming left V 7 bases short and J 1 base short, with 19 bases between.

The chain recombines TRBV29-1 with TRBJ2-5; a possible D gene is TRBD1 (5 bases). Trimming pared 0 bases from V and 3 bases from J, leaving 20 bases between. This CDR3 comprises 17 residues. CDR1 and CDR2 from the germline V gene are SQVTM and ANQGSEA. The CDR3 loop reads CSVEDRSAARVEETQYF. The DNA of the CDR3 is TGCAGCGTTGAAGATCGATCGGCCGCCAGGGTGGAAGAGACCCAGTACTTC.

This clone was found a few times. The chain carries TRBV7-9 and TRBJ1-2; TRBD1 might be the D (5 bases). V gave up 6 bases and J gave up 8 bases, with 19 bases separating them. The CDR3 is made up of 14 amino acids. CDR1 and CDR2 from the germline V gene are SEHNR and FQNEAQ (reference sequence). CDR3 loop: CASSQRVGGIGYTF. The CDR3 DNA reads as TGTGCCAGCAGTCAGAGAGTCGGGGGGATCGGCTACACCTTC.

The chain has TRBV27 and TRBJ2-6, with 8 bases matching TRBD1. V was pared by 6 bases and J by 0 bases, with 10 bases of the junction left unmatched. The CDR3 has 18 residues. CDR1 and CDR2 from the germline V gene are MNHEY and SMNVEV (reference sequence). CDR3 protein: CASSSHTGGRSGANVLTF. In DNA form, the CDR3 reads TGTGCCAGCAGCTCCCATACAGGGGGACGCTCTGGGGCCAACGTCCTGACTTTC.

CDR3 bases: TGTGCCAGCAGCCCCGGGAGGCAAGAGACCCAGTACTTC. Its protein is CASSPGRQETQYF. This sequence joins TRBV7-7 and TRBJ2-5; 7 bases map to TRBD2. This CDR3 region has 13 residues. Unmatched junction bases numbered 2, after V lost 5 bases and J lost 2 bases. Germline lookup yields CDR1 SSHAT and CDR2 FNYEAQ (reference sequence).

The J gene is TRBJ2-3, the V gene TRBV18; 8 nucleotides align to TRBD2. The germline CDR1 and CDR2 sequences are KGHSH and LQKENI. V lost 3 bases, J lost 2 bases, and 10 bases stayed unmatched. The CDR3 contains 17 residues. The CDR3 sequence: CASSPKTSGPPTDTQYF. CDR3 DNA: TGTGCCAGCTCACCGAAAACTAGCGGTCCCCCCACAGATACGCAGTATTTT.